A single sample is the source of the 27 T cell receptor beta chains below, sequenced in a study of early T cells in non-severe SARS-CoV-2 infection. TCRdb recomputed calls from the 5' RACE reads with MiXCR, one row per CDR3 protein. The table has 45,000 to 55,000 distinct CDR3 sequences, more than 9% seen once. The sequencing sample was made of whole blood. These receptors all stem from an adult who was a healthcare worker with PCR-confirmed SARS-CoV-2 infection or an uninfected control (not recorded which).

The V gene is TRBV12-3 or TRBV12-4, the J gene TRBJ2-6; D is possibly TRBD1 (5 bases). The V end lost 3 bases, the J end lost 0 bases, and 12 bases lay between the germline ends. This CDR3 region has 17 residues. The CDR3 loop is CASSFARAISGANVLTF. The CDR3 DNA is TGTGCCAGCAGTTTTGCCAGGGCGATCTCTGGGGCCAACGTCCTGACTTTC.

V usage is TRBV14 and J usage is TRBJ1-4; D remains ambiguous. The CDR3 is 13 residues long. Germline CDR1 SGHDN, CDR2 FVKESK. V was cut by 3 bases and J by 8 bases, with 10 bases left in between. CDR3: CASSHYTAEKLFF. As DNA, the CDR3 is TGTGCCAGCAGCCATTACACTGCGGAAAAACTGTTTTTT.

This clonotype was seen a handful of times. In nucleotides, the CDR3 is TGTGCCAGCAGCTTGTCTGACAGGGACTCCTACGAGCAGTACTTC. It translates to CASSLSDRDSYEQYF. This chain joins TRBV5-4 and TRBJ2-7; 7 bases line up with TRBD1. This CDR3 is 15 amino acids long. V was clipped by 1 base and J by 0 bases; unmatched bases: 4. CDR1 SGHNT and CDR2 YYREEE come from the germline V gene (reference sequence).

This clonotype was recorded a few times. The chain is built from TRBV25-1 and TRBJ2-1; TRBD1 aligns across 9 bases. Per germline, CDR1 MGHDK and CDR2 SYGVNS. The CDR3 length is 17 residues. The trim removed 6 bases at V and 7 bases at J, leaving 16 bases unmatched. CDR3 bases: TGTGCCAGCAGGCCCCGCGGGAAGGGACAGGGCGGGAATGAGCAGTTCTTC. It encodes CASRPRGKGQGGNEQFF.

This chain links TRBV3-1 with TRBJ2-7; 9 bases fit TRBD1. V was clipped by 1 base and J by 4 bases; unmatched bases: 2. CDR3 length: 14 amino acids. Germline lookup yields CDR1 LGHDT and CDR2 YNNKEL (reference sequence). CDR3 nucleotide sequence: TGTGCCAGCAGCCAAGGACAGGGGGGTTACGAGCAGTACTTC. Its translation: CASSQGQGGYEQYF.

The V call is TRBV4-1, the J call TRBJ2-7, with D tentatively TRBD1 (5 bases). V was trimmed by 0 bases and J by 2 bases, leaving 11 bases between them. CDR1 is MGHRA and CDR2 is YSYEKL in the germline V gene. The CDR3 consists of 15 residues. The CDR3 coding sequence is TGCGCCAGCAGCCAAGAGGGCAGGGATGCCTACGAGCAGTACTTC. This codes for CASSQEGRDAYEQYF.

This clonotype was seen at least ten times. In nucleotides, the CDR3 is TGTGCCAGCAGCCAAGGGGACGGATTCGTTAACTATGGCTACACCTTC. Translating gives CASSQGDGFVNYGYTF. The V gene is TRBV3-1, the J gene TRBJ1-2, with a weak D call TRBD1 (5 bases). Deletions cut 1 base from V and 1 base from J, with 13 bases between. CDR3 size: 16 residues. Germline V CDR1 and CDR2: LGHDT, YNNKEL (reference sequence). The complete variable domain, with remaining parts taken from reference TRBV3-1 and TRBJ1-2, reads DTAVSQTPKYLVTQMGNDKSIKCEQNLGHDTMYWYKQDSKKFLKIMFSYNNKELIINETVPNRFSPKSPDKAHLNLHINSLELGDSAVYFCASSQGDGFVNYGYTFGSGTRLTVV.

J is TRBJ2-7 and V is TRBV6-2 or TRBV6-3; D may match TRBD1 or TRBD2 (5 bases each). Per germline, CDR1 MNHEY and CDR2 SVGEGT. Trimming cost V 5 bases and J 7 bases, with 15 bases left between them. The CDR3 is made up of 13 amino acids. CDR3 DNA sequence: TGTGCCAGCAGTAGGACCCGGGGCGGGGAGCAGTACTTC. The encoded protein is CASSRTRGGEQYF.

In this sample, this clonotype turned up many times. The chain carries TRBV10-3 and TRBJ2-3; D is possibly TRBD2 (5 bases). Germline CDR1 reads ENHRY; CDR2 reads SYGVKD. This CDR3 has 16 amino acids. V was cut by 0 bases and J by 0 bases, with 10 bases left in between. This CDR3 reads CAISESTGKSTDTQYF. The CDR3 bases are TGTGCCATCAGTGAGTCGACCGGGAAGAGCACAGATACGCAGTATTTT.

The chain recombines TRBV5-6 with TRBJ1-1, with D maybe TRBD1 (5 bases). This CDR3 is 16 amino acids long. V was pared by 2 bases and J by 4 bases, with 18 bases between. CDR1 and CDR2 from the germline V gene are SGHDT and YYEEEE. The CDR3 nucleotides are TGTGCCAGCAGCTTTGGTCAGGGTCGTTGGGCCACTGAAGCTTTCTTT. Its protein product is CASSFGQGRWATEAFF.

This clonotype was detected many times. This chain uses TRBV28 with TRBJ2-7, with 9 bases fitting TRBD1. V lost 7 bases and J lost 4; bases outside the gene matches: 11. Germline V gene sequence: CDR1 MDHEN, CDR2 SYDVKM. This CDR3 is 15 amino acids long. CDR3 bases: TGTGCCAGCATCAACCCCGGGACAGGGACGTACGAGCAGTACTTC. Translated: CASINPGTGTYEQYF.

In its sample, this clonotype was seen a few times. CDR3 residues: CASSYLGRAGELFF. The CDR3 region has the DNA TGTGCCAGCAGCTACCTGGGGCGGGCCGGGGAGCTGTTTTTT. V is TRBV7-6 and J is TRBJ2-2, with D perhaps matching TRBD1 or TRBD2 (5 bases each). V was pared by 4 bases and J by 6 bases, with 12 bases between. The CDR3 has 14 residues. The germline V gene encodes CDR1 SGHVS and CDR2 FNYEAQ.

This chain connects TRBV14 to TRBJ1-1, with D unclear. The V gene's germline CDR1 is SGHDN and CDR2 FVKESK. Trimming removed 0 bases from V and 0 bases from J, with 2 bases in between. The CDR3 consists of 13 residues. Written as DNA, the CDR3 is TGTGCCAGCAGCCAAGACCTGAACACTGAAGCTTTCTTT. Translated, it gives CASSQDLNTEAFF. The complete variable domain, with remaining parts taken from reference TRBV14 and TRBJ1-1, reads EAGVTQFPSHSVIEKGQTVTLRCDPISGHDNLYWYRRVMGKEIKFLLHFVKESKQDESGMPNNRFLAERTGGTYSTLKVQPAELEDSGVYFCASSQDLNTEAFFGQGTRLTVV.

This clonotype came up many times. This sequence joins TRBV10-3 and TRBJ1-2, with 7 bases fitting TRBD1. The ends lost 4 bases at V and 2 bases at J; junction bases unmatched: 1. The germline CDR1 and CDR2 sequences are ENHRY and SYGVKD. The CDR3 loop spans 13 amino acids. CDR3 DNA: TGTGCCATCAGTGGGGGACAGAACTATGGCTACACCTTC. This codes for CAISGGQNYGYTF.

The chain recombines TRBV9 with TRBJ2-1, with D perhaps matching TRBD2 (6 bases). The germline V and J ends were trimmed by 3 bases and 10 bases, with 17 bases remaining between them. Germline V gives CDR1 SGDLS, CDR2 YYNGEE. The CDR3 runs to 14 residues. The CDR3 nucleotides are TGTGCCAGCAGCGAAGACTTCGGGGGAGGAGAGCAGTTCTTC. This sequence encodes CASSEDFGGGEQFF. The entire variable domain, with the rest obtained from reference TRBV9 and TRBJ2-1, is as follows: DSGVTQTPKHLITATGQRVTLRCSPRSGDLSVYWYQQSLDQGLQFLIQYYNGEERAKGNILERFSAQQFPDLHSELNLSSLELGDSALYFCASSEDFGGGEQFFGPGTRLTVL.

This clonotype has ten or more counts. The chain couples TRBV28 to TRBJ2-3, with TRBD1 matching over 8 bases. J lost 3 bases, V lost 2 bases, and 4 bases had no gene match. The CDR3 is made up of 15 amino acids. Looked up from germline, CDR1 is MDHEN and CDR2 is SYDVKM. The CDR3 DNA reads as TGTGCCAGCAGTTTAGGGCAGGGGGCGACAGATACGCAGTATTTT. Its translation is CASSLGQGATDTQYF.

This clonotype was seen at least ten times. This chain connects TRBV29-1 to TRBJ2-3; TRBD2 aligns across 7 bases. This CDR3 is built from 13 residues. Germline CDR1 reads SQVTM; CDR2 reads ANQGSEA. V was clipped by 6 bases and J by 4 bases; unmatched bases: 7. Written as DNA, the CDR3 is TGCAGCGTGGAAAGACGGGGGGCAGATACGCAGTATTTT. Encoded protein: CSVERRGADTQYF.

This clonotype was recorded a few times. The CDR3 protein is CASSLGLPNTGELFF. The CDR3 DNA sequence: TGCGCCAGCAGCTTGGGGCTACCGAACACCGGGGAGCTGTTTTTT. The chain links TRBV5-1 to TRBJ2-2; no firm D call. Trimming stripped 0 bases from V and 0 bases from J, with 6 bases between. CDR1 and CDR2 from the germline V gene are SGHRS and YFSETQ. The CDR3 is 15 amino acids.

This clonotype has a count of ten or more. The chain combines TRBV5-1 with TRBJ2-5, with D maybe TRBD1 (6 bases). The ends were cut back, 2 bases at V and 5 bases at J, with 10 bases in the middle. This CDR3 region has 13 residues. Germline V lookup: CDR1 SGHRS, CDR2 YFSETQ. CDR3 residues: CASSLGQKETQYF. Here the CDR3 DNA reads TGCGCCAGCAGCTTAGGACAGAAGGAGACCCAGTACTTC.

DNA for the CDR3: TGTGCCAGCAGTTCTCCACTAGCGGGGGCGGGGGATACGCAGTATTTT. Encoded protein: CASSSPLAGAGDTQYF. The V and J genes are TRBV28 and TRBJ2-3; 11 bases match TRBD2. Germline V gene lookup returns CDR1 MDHEN and CDR2 SYDVKM. The ends lost 4 bases at V and 6 bases at J; junction bases unmatched: 9. The CDR3 totals 16 residues.

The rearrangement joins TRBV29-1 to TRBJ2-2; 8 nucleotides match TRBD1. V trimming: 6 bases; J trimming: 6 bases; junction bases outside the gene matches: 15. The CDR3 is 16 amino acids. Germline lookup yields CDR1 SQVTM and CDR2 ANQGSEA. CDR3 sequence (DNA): TGCAGCGTGACCGGGACAGGTGACTTTAGCGCCGGGGAGCTGTTTTTT. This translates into CSVTGTGDFSAGELFF.

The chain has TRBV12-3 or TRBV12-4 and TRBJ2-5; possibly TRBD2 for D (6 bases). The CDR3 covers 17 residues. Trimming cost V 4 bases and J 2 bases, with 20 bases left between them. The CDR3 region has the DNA TGTGCCAGCAGTTCACAGGATTGGAGGCGGGAACAAGAGACCCAGTACTTC. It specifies CASSSQDWRREQETQYF.

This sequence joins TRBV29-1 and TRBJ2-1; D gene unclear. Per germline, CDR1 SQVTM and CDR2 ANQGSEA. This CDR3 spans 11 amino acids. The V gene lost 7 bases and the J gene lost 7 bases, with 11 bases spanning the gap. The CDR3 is CSGRWVNEQFF. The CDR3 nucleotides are TGCAGCGGTCGGTGGGTGAATGAGCAGTTCTTC.

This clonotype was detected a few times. CDR3 sequence reads: CASKDKRGTASYEQYF. DNA of the CDR3: TGCGCCAGCAAAGATAAGCGGGGGACAGCCTCCTACGAGCAGTACTTC. V is TRBV10-1 and J is TRBJ2-7, with TRBD2 as a possible D gene (8 bases). Germline V gene data show CDR1 as WNHNN and CDR2 as SYGVQD (reference sequence). The ends were cut back, 7 bases at V and 0 bases at J, with 19 bases in the middle. The CDR3 has 16 residues.

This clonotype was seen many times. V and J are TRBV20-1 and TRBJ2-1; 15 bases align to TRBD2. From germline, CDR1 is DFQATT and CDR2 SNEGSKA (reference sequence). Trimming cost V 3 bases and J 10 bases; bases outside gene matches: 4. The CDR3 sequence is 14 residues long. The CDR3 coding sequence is TGCAGTGCTAGTAGGACTAGCGGGAGGGGGGAGCAGTTCTTC. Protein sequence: CSASRTSGRGEQFF.

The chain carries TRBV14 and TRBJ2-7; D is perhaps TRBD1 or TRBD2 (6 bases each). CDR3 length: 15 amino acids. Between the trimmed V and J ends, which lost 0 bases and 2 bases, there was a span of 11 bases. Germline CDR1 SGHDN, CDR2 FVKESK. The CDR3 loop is CASSQDVGGPYEQYF. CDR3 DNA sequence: TGTGCCAGCAGCCAAGATGTGGGGGGCCCCTACGAGCAGTACTTC.

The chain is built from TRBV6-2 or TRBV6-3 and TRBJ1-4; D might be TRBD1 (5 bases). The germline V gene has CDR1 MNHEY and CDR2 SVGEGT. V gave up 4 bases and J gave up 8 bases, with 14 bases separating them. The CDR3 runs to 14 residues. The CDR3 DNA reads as TGTGCCAGCAGTTTTCAGGGTTTCCGGGAAAAACTGTTTTTT. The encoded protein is CASSFQGFREKLFF.